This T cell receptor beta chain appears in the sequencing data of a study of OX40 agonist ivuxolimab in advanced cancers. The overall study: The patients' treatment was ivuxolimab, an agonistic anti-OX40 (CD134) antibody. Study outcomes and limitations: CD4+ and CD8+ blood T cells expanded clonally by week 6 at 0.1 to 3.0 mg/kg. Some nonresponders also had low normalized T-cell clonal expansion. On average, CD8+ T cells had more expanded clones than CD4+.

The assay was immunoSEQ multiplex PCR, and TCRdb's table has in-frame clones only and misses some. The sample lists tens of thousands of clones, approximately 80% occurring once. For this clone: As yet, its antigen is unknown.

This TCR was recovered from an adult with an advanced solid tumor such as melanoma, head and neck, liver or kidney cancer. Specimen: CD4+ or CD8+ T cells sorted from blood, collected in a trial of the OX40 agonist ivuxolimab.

The CDR3, as DNA: TGTGCCAGCAGTCATGGGTCTGGCTACACCTTC. Translation: CASSHGSGYTF. The rearrangement uses TRBV25-1 and TRBJ1-2; D call uncertain. There are 11 residues in the CDR3. V lost 5 bases and J 7 bases, leaving 8 bases between the germline ends. Germline CDR1 is MGHDK and CDR2 is SYGVNS.